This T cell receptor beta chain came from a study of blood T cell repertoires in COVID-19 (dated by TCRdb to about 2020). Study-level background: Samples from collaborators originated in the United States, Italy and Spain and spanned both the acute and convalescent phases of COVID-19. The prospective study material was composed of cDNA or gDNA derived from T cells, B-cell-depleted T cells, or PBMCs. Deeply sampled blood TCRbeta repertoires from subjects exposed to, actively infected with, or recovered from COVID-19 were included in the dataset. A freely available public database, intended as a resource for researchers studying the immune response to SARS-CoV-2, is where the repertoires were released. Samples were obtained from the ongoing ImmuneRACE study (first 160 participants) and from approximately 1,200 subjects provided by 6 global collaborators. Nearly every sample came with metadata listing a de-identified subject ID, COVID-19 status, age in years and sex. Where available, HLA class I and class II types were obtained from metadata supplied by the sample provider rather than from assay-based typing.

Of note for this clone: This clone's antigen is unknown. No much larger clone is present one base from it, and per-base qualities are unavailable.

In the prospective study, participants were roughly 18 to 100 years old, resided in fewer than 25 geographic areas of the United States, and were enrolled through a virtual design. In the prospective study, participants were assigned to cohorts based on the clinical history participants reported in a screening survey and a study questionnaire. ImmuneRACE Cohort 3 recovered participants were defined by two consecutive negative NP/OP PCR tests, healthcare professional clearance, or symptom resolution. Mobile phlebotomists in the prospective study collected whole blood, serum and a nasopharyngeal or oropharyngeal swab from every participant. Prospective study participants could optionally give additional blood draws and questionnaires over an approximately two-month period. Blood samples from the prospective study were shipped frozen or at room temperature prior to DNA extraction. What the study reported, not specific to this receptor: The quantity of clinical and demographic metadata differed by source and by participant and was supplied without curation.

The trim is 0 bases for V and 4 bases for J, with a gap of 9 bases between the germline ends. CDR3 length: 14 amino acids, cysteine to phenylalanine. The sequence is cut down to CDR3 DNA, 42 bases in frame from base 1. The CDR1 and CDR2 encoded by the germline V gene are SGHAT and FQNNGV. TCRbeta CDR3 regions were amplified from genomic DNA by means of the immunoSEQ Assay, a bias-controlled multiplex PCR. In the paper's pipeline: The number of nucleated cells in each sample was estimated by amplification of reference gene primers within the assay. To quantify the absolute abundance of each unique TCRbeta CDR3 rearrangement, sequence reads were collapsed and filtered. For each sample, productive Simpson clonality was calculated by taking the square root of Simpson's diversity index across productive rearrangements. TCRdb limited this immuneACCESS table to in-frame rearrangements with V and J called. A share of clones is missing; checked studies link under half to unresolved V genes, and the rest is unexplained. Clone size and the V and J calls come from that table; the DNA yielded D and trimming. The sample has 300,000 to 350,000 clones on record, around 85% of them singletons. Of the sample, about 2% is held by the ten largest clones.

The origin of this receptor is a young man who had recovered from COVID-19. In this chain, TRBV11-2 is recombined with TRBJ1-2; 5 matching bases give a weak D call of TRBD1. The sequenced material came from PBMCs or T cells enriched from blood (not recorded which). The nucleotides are TGTGCCAGCAGCTTAGACCCAGGGTCCTATGGCTACACCTTC. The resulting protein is CASSLDPGSYGYTF.